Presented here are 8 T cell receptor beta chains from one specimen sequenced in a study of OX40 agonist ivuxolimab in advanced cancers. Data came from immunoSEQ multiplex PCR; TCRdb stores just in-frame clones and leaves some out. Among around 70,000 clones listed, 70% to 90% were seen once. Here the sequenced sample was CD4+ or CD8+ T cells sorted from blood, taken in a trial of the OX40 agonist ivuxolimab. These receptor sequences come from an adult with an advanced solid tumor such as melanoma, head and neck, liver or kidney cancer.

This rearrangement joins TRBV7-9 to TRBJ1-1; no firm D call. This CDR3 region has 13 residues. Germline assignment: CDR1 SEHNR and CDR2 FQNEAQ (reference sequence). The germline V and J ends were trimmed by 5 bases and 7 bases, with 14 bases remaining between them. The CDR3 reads CASSLNGFNEAFF. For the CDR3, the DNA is TGTGCCAGCAGCCTCAATGGATTTAATGAAGCTTTCTTT.

CDR3: CASSDRGGAGELFF. The CDR3 nucleotides read TGTGCCAGCAGTGACAGGGGAGGCGCCGGGGAGCTGTTTTTT. The rearrangement joins TRBV6-4 to TRBJ2-2; possibly TRBD2 for D (6 bases). V dropped 2 bases and J dropped 6 bases, with 10 bases sitting between them. The length of the CDR3 is 14 residues. Looked up from germline, CDR1 is MRHNA and CDR2 is SNTAGT.

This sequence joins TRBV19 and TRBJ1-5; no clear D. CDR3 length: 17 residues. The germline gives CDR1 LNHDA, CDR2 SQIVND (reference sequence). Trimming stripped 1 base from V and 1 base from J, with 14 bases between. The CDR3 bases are TGTGCCAGTAGTATAGGACGGGGAGGTCCAAGCAATCAGCCCCAGCATTTT. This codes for CASSIGRGGPSNQPQHF.

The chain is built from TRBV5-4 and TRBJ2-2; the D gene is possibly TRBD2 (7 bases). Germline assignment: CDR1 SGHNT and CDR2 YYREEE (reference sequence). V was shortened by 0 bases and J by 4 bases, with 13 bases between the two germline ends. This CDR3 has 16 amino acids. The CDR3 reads CASSLAEGGGTGELFF. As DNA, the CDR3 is TGTGCCAGCAGCTTGGCCGAGGGGGGGGGCACCGGGGAGCTGTTTTTT.

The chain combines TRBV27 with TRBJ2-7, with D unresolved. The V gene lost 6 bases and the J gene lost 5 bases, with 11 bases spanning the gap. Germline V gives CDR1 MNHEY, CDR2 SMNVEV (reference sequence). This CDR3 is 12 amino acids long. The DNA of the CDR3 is TGTGCCAGCAGCACTCTGGGAAACGAGCAGTACTTC. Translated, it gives CASSTLGNEQYF.

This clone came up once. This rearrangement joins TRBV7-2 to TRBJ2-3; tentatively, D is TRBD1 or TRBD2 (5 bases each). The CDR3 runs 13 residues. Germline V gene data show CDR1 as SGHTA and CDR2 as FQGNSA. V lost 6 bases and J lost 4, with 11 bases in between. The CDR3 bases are TGTGCCAGCAGTCGAGGGGTGGCAGATACGCAGTATTTT. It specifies CASSRGVADTQYF.

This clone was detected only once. CDR3 in amino acids: CASSLETDRGHEQFF. Written as DNA, the CDR3 is TGTGCCAGCAGCTTAGAAACGGACAGGGGGCATGAGCAGTTCTTC. This rearrangement joins TRBV11-3 to TRBJ2-1; TRBD1 matches at 11 bases. J was trimmed by 8 bases and V by 0 bases; bases with no gene match: 3. Looked up from germline, CDR1 is SGHNT and CDR2 is YENEEA. The CDR3 runs 15 residues.

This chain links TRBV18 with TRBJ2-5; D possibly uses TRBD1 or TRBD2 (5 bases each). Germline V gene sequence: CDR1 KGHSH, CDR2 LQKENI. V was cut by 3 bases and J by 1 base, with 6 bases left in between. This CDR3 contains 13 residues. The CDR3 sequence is CASSPGTQETQYF. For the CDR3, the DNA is TGTGCCAGCTCACCGGGGACCCAAGAGACCCAGTACTTC.